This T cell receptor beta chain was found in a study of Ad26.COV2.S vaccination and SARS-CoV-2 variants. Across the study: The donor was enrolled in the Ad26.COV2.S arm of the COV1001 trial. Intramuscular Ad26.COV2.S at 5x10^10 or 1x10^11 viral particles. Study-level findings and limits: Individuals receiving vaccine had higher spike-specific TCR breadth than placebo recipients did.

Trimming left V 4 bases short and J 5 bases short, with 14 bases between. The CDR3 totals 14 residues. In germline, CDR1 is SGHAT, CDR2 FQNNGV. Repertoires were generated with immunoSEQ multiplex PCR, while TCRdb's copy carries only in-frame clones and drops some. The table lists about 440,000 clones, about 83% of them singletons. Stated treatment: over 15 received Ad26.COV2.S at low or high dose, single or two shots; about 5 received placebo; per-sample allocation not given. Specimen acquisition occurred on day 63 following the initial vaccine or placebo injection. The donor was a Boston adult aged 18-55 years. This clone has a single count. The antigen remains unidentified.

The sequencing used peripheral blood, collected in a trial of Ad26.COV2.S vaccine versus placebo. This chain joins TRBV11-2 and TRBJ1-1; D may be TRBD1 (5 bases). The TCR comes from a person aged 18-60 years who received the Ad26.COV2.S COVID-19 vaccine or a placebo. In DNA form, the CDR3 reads TGTGCCAGCAGCTGGGGACGAAGTAGGACTGAAGCTTTCTTT. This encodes CASSWGRSRTEAFF.